The sequence of this T cell receptor (beta chain) was determined in a study of blood T cell repertoires in COVID-19. Background on the study: The origin of the acute and convalescent COVID-19 samples was the United States, Italy and Spain.

Using immunoSEQ multiplex PCR, the repertoire was profiled, and TCRdb retains in-frame clones only, with some absent. The table has fewer than 700,000 clones, less than 90% seen once. This clone was seen only once. CDR1 and CDR2 (germline): SGHAT, FQNNGV. After removal of 3 bases from V and 3 bases from J, the junction contained 6 bases not matched to a gene. The CDR3 covers 15 residues. The chain has TRBV11-2 and TRBJ1-2; 8 positions agree with TRBD1. This clonotype was obtained from a woman aged 50 to 60 with COVID-19, enrolled during active disease. Sequencing was performed on peripheral blood. In DNA, the CDR3 is TGTGCCAGCAGCTTCTTTCAGGGGGCTCACTATGGCTACACCTTC. This sequence encodes CASSFFQGAHYGYTF. Supplemented by reference TRBV11-2 and TRBJ1-2, the full variable domain reads EAGVAQSPRYKIIEKRQSVAFWCNPISGHATLYWYQQILGQGPKLLIQFQNNGVVDDSQLPKDRFSAERLKGVDSTLKIQPAKLEDSAVYLCASSFFQGAHYGYTFGSGTRLTVV.